One and the same sample provided the 5 T cell receptor beta chains below, sequenced in a study of shared clonotypes between healthy human individuals. Clones were sequenced by immunoSEQ multiplex PCR, and TCRdb holds only the in-frame ones, with some missing. The data contain 1.4 million to 1.5 million clones, approximately 97% of them singletons. Sequenced input: naive CD4+ T cells sorted from blood. Documented subset: CD45RA+ positively selected. These receptors all stem from a man younger than 40 in good health.

This clone was detected once. The chain carries TRBV7-9 and TRBJ2-3, with 7 bases matching TRBD1. The V and J ends lost 3 bases and 6 bases, in that order; junction bases with no gene match: 12. The CDR3 loop spans 16 amino acids. CDR1 and CDR2 (germline): SEHNR, FQNEAQ (reference sequence). CDR3 amino acids: CASSLQGGFSEDTQYF. In DNA, the CDR3 is TGTGCCAGCAGCTTGCAAGGGGGCTTTTCTGAGGATACGCAGTATTTT.

The chain employs TRBV19 and TRBJ1-5, with D unclear. Germline loops: CDR1 LNHDA, CDR2 SQIVND (reference sequence). The CDR3 is 14 residues long. V was shortened by 10 bases and J by 6 bases, with 19 bases between the two germline ends. The CDR3, as DNA: TGTGCCACGAACACCGACGGAGGAGGTCAGCCCCAGCATTTT. It yields the protein CATNTDGGGQPQHF.

V gene TRBV2 combines with J gene TRBJ2-1; 9 bases match TRBD2. V lost 3 bases, J lost 8 bases, and 11 bases stayed unmatched. This CDR3 has 16 residues. CDR1 is SNHLY, CDR2 FYNNEI, per germline. CDR3 DNA sequence: TGTGCCAGCAGTGAGGTGGCGGGAGGGCCGGTCGATGAGCAGTTCTTC. Protein product: CASSEVAGGPVDEQFF.

J is TRBJ2-1 and V is TRBV21-1; TRBD2, the D gene given by the table, was not confirmed from the DNA. TRBV21-1 is tagged as a pseudogene. This CDR3 is built from 19 residues. In DNA, the CDR3 is TGTGCCAGCAGCGATCTCCCCTCTAGCGGGAGAGACTCCTACAATGAGCAGTTCTTC. Its protein is CASSDLPSSGRDSYNEQFF.

This clone was observed once. The CDR3 DNA is TGTGCCAGCAGTTTTACTAGCGGGAGTTCCGAGCAGTACTTC. Protein product: CASSFTSGSSEQYF. The chain is built from TRBV6-5 and TRBJ2-7; 11 bases are shared with TRBD2. Germline V gene data show CDR1 as MNHEY and CDR2 as SVGAGI. J was trimmed by 6 bases and V by 4 bases; bases with no gene match: 5. CDR3 length: 14 amino acids.